This TCR beta chain was sequenced during a study of CD8+CD57+ T cells in acquired aplastic anemia. Germline loops: CDR1 SGHTA, CDR2 FQGTGA. The CDR3 is 20 residues long. The junction had 13 bases not matched to a gene; V was cut back by 1 base and J by 1 base. A note on this clonotype: What it recognizes is unknown.

Whole-study findings and limits: Patients shared approximately 30 CD8+ CDR3 sequences with controls.

Genomic DNA provided the template from which TCR beta VDJ and CDR3 profiles were obtained. TCRdb processed the reads anew with MiXCR; each CDR3 protein has one entry. The sample lists approximately 170,000 distinct CDR3 sequences; less than 70% were seen once. The chain combines TRBV7-3 with TRBJ2-6; TRBD1 aligns across 7 bases. Sequencing was done on a sample of sorted CD4+, CD8+, or CD8+CD57+ T cells (not recorded which) from PBMCs. The clonotype originates from a human donor in good health, serving as a control. CDR3 in amino acids: CASSLRSGDSIKSGANVLTF. As DNA, the CDR3 is TGTGCCAGCAGCTTAAGGTCAGGGGACAGTATCAAATCTGGGGCCAACGTCCTGACTTTC.